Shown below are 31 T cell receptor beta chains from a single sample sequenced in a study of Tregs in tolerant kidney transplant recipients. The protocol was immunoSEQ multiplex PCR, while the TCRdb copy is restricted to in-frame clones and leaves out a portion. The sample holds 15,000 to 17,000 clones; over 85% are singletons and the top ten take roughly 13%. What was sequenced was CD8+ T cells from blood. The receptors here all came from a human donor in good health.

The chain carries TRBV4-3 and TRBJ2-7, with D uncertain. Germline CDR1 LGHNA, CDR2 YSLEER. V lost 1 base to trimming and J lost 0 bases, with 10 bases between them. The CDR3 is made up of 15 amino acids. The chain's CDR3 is CASSQAREGSYEQYF. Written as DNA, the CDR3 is TGCGCCAGCAGCCAAGCTCGTGAAGGCTCCTACGAGCAGTACTTC.

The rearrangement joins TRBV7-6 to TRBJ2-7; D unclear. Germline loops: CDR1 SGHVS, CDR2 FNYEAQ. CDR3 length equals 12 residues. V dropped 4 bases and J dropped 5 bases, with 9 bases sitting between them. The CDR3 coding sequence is TGTGCCAGCAGCTCGCATCGGAACGAGCAGTACTTC. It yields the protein CASSSHRNEQYF. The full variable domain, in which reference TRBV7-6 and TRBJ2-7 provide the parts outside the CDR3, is GAGVSQSPRYKVTKRGQDVALRCDPISGHVSLYWYRQALGQGPEFLTYFNYEAQQDKSGLPNDRFSAERPEGSISTLTIQRTEQRDSAMYRCASSSHRNEQYFGPGTRLTVT.

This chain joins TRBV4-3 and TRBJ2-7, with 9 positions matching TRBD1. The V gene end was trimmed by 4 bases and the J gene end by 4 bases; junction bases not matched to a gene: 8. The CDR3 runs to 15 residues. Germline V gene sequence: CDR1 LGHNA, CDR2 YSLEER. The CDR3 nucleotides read TGCGCCAGCAGCCCCAGCCGGGACAGGGCATACGAGCAGTACTTC. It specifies CASSPSRDRAYEQYF.

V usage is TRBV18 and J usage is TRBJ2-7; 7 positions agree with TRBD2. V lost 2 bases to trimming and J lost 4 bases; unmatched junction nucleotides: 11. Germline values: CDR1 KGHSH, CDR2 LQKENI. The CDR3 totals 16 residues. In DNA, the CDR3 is TGTGCCAGCTCACCATTCTCATCCGGGAGGTATTACGAGCAGTACTTC. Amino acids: CASSPFSSGRYYEQYF.

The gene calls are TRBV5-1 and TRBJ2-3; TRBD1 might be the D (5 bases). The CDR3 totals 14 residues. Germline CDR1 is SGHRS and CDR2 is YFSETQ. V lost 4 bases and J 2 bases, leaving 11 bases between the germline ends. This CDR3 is CASSEKGVTDTQYF. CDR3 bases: TGCGCCAGCAGCGAGAAAGGGGTCACAGATACGCAGTATTTT.

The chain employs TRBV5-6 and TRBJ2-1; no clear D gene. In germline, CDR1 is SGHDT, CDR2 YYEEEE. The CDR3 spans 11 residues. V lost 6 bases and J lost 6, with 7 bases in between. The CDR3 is CASMFSNEQFF. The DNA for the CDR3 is TGTGCCAGCATGTTTAGCAATGAGCAGTTCTTC.

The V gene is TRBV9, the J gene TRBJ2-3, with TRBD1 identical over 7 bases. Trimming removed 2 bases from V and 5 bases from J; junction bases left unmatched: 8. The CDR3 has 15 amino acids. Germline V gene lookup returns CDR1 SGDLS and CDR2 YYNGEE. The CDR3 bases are TGTGCCAGCAGCGTCCGACAGGGCTCCGAAGATACGCAGTATTTT. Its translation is CASSVRQGSEDTQYF.

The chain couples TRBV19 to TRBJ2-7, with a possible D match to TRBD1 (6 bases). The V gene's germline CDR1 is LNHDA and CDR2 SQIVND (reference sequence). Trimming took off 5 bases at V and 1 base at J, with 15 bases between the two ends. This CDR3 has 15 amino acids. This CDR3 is CASSVQTGISYEQYF. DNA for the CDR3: TGTGCCAGTAGTGTACAGACAGGTATTTCCTACGAGCAGTACTTC.

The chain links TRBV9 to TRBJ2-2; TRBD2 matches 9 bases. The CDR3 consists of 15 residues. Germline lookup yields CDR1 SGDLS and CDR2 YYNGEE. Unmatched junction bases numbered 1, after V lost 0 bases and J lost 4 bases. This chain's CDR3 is CASSVGSGGTGELFF. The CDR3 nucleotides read TGTGCCAGCAGCGTAGGTAGCGGGGGCACCGGGGAGCTGTTTTTT.

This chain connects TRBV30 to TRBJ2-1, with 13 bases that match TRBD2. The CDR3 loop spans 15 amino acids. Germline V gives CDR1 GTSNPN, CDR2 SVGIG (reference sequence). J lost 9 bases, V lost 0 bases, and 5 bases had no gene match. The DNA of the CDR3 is TGTGCCTGGAGTGTGGGGACTAGCGGGAAGGGTGAGCAGTTCTTC. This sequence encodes CAWSVGTSGKGEQFF.

This CDR3 reads CASSLQGRGNYGYTF. The DNA of the CDR3 is TGCGCCAGCAGCCTCCAGGGGCGAGGGAACTATGGCTACACCTTC. This chain uses TRBV4-3 with TRBJ1-2; the D gene is possibly TRBD1 (6 bases). The CDR3 totals 15 residues. Trimming pared 4 bases from V and 2 bases from J, leaving 14 bases between. Looked up from germline, CDR1 is LGHNA and CDR2 is YSLEER.

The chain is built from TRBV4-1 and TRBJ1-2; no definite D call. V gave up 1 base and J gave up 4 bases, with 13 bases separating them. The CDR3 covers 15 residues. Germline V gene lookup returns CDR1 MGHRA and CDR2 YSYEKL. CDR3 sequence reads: CASSQVAGFGYGYTF. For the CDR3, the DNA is TGCGCCAGCAGCCAAGTTGCGGGGTTCGGCTATGGCTACACCTTC.

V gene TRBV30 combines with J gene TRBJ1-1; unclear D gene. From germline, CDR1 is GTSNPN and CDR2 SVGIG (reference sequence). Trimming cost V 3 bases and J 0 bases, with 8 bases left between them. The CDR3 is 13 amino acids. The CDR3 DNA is TGTGCCTGGAGACAGACATTGAACACTGAAGCTTTCTTT. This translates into CAWRQTLNTEAFF. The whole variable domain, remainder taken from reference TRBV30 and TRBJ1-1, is SQTIHQWPATLVQPVGSPLSLECTVEGTSNPNLYWYRQAAGRGLQLLFYSVGIGQISSEVPQNLSASRPQDRQFILSSKKLLLSDSGFYLCAWRQTLNTEAFFGQGTRLTVV.

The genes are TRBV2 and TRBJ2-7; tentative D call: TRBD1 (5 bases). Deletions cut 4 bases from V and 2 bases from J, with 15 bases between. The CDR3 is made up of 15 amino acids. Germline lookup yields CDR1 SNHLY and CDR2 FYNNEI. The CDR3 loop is CASSGPDSLAYEQYF. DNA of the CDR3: TGTGCCAGCAGTGGACCCGACAGCCTGGCCTACGAGCAGTACTTC.

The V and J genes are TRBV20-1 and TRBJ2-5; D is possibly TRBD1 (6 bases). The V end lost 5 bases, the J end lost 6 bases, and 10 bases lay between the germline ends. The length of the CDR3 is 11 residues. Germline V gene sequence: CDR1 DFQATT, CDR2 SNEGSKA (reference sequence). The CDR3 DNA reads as TGCAGTGCTTGCAGGGGAAAGACCCAGTACTTC. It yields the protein CSACRGKTQYF.

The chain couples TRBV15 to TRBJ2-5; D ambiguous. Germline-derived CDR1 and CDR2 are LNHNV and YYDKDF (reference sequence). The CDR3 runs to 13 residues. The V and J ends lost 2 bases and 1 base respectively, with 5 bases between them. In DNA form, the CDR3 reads TGTGCCACCAGCAGACCCTCCCAAGAGACCCAGTACTTC. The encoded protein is CATSRPSQETQYF.

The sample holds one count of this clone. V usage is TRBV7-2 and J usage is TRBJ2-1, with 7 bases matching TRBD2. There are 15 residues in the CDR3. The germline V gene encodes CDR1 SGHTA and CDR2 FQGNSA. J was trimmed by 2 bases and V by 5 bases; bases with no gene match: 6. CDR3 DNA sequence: TGTGCCAGCAGCCCGAGAGCGGGGACCTACAATGAGCAGTTCTTC. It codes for CASSPRAGTYNEQFF.

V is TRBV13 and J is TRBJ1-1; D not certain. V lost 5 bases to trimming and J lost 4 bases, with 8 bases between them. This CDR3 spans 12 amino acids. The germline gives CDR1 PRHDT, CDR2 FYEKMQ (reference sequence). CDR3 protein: CASSPLRTEAFF. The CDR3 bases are TGTGCCAGCAGCCCCCTGCGCACTGAAGCTTTCTTT.

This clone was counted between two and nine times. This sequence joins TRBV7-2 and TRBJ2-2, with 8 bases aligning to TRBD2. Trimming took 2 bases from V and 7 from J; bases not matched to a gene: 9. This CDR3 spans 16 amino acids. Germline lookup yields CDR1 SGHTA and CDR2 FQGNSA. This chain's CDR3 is CASSLLPAGGIGELFF. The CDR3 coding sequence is TGTGCCAGCAGCTTACTTCCGGCGGGAGGAATCGGGGAGCTGTTTTTT.

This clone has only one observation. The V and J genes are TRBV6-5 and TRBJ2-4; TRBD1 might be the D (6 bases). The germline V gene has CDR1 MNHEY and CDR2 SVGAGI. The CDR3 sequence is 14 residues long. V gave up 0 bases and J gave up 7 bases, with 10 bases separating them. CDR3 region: CASSYSGRGNIQYF. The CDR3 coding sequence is TGTGCCAGCAGTTACTCTGGCAGGGGTAACATTCAGTACTTC.

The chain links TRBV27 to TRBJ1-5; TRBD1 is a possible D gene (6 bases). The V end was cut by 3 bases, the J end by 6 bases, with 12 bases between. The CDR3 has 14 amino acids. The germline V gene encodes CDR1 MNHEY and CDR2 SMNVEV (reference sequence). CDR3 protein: CASSFLGATQPQHF. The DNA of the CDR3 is TGTGCCAGCAGTTTTTTGGGGGCGACTCAGCCCCAGCATTTT.

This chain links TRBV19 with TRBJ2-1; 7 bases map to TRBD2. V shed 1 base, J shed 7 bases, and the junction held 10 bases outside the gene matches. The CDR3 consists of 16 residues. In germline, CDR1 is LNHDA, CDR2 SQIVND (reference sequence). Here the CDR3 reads CASSIGWRERLNEQFF. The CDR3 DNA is TGTGCCAGTAGTATAGGATGGCGGGAGAGGTTGAATGAGCAGTTCTTC.

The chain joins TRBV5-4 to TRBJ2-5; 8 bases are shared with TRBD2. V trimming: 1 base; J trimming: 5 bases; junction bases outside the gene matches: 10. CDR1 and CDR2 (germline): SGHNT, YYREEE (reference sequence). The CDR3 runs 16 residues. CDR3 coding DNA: TGTGCCAGCAGCTTGCAGGCCCGGGGGGGCGGTGAGACCCAGTACTTC. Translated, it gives CASSLQARGGGETQYF.

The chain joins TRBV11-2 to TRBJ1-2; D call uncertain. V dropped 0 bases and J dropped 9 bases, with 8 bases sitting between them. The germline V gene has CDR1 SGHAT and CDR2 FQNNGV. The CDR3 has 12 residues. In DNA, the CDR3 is TGTGCCAGCAGCTTAGATCTCTCACGCTACACCTTC. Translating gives CASSLDLSRYTF.

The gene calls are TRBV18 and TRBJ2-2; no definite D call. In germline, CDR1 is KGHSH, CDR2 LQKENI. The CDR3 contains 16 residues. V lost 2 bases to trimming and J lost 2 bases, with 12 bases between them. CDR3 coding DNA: TGTGCCAGCTCACCAATCGACGGACCTAACACCGGGGAGCTGTTTTTT. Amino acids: CASSPIDGPNTGELFF.

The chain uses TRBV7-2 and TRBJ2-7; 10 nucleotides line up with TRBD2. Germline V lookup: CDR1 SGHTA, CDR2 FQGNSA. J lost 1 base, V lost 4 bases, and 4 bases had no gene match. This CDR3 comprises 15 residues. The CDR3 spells CASSSGLAYSYEQYF. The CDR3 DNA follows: TGTGCCAGCAGCTCGGGACTAGCGTATTCCTACGAGCAGTACTTC. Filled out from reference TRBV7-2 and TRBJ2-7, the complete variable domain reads GAGVSQSPSNKVTEKGKDVELRCDPISGHTALYWYRQSLGQGLEFLIYFQGNSAPDKSGLPSDRFSAERTGGSVSTLTIQRTQQEDSAVYLCASSSGLAYSYEQYFGPGTRLTVT.

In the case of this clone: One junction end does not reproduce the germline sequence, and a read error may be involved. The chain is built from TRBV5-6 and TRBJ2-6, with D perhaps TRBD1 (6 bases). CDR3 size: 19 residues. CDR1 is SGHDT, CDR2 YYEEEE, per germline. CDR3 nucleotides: TGTGCCAGCAGCGGGGGCACAAGGGACCGGGGCTCTGGGGCCAACATCCTGACTTTC. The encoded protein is CASSGGTRDRGSGANILTF.

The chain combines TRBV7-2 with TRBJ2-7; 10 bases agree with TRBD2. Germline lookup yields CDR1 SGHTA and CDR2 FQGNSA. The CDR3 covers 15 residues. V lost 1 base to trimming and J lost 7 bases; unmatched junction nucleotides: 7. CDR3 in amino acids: CASSLVRSGRTEQYF. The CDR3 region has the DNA TGTGCCAGCAGCTTAGTTCGTAGCGGGAGGACGGAGCAGTACTTC.

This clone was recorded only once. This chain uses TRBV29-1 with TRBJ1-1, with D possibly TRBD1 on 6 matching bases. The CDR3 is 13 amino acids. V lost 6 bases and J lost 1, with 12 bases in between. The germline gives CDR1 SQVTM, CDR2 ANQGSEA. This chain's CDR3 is CSVLGGRNTEAFF. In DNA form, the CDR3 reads TGCAGCGTCCTCGGGGGGCGGAACACTGAAGCTTTCTTT.

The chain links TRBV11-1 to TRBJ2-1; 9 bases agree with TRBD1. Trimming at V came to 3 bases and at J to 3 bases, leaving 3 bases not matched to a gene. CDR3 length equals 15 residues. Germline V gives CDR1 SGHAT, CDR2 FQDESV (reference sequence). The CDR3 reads CASSFATGGYNEQFF. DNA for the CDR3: TGTGCCAGCAGCTTTGCGACAGGGGGCTACAATGAGCAGTTCTTC.

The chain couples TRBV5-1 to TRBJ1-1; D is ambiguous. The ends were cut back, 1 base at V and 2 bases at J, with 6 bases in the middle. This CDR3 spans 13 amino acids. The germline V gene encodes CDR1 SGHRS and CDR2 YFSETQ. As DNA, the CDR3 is TGCGCCAGCAGCTTGACAGAAAACACTGAAGCTTTCTTT. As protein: CASSLTENTEAFF.